Each of the 27 T cell receptor beta chains below was sequenced from the same sample in a study of neoadjuvant nivolumab and ipilimumab in lung cancer. Profiling relied on immunoSEQ multiplex PCR, and the TCRdb table lists in-frame clones only, not all of them. The sample contains about 25,000 clones, 82% of which appear only once. The sequences come from tumor tissue, collected after neoadjuvant nivolumab, alone or with ipilimumab, at or shortly before surgery. The receptors stem from an adult with non-small cell lung cancer.

The CDR3 sequence is CASSFIGGRLGDTQYF. CDR3 coding DNA: TGCGCCAGCAGCTTCATAGGGGGCCGGCTTGGGGATACGCAGTATTTT. The chain couples TRBV5-1 to TRBJ2-3; 7 bases are a match to TRBD1. The length of the CDR3 is 16 residues. After removal of 2 bases from V and 6 bases from J, the junction contained 12 bases not matched to a gene. From germline, CDR1 is SGHRS and CDR2 YFSETQ.

The V gene is TRBV30, the J gene TRBJ2-2, with TRBD2 matching 12 bases. Trimming took 7 bases from V and 4 from J; bases not matched to a gene: 16. Germline V lookup: CDR1 GTSNPN, CDR2 SVGIG (reference sequence). The CDR3 extends over 18 amino acids. CDR3: CALRRGLAGGRGTGELFF. The CDR3 bases are TGTGCCTTGAGGAGGGGACTAGCGGGTGGAAGGGGCACCGGGGAGCTGTTTTTT.

This clone was recorded only once. This sequence joins TRBV19 and TRBJ1-5, with D unresolved. The CDR3 has 15 amino acids. Germline V CDR1 and CDR2: LNHDA, SQIVND (reference sequence). V shed 4 bases and J shed 10 bases, with 20 bases lying between them. The CDR3 sequence: CASSRQVGREIPQHF. Written as DNA, the CDR3 is TGTGCCAGTAGTAGGCAGGTGGGGAGGGAAATACCCCAGCATTTT.

This clone came up once. The chain links TRBV5-1 to TRBJ2-1, with D uncertain. Germline lookup yields CDR1 SGHRS and CDR2 YFSETQ. Trimming removed 2 bases from V and 10 bases from J, with 13 bases in between. CDR3 size: 13 residues. CDR3 loop: CASSFLDSTEQFF. CDR3 bases: TGCGCCAGCAGCTTCCTTGACTCCACGGAGCAGTTCTTC. Full variable domain (missing parts from reference TRBV5-1 and TRBJ2-1): KAGVTQTPRYLIKTRGQQVTLSCSPISGHRSVSWYQQTPGQGLQFLFEYFSETQRNKGNFPGRFSGRQFSNSRSEMNVSTLELGDSALYLCASSFLDSTEQFFGPGTRLTVL.

The rearrangement uses TRBV6-1 and TRBJ1-2, with D perhaps matching TRBD1 (5 bases). Germline V CDR1 and CDR2: MNHNS, SASEGT. The CDR3 is 13 amino acids. The V end lost 10 bases, the J end lost 5 bases, and 17 bases lay between the germline ends. CDR3 sequence (DNA): TGTGCCACTTCCCTAGGGGAGCCATATGGCTACACCTTC. This translates into CATSLGEPYGYTF.

The chain employs TRBV19 and TRBJ2-2, with D unresolved. The CDR3 runs 14 residues. V dropped 0 bases and J dropped 2 bases, with 4 bases sitting between them. Germline CDR1 reads LNHDA; CDR2 reads SQIVND (reference sequence). CDR3 region: CASSIDLNTGELFF. DNA of the CDR3: TGTGCCAGTAGTATAGATCTTAACACCGGGGAGCTGTTTTTT.

The chain carries TRBV2 and TRBJ2-2; 8 bases are shared with TRBD1. The CDR3 length is 12 residues. V was pared by 11 bases and J by 4 bases, with 3 bases of the junction left unmatched. Germline-derived CDR1 and CDR2 are SNHLY and FYNNEI. The DNA of the CDR3 is TGTGCCGGAGACAGGGGCACCGGGGAGCTGTTTTTT. Translated: CAGDRGTGELFF.

CDR3 coding DNA: TGCGCCAGCAAACACAGGGTAGTAGCGTCTACTGAAGCTTTCTTT. Translated, it gives CASKHRVVASTEAFF. This chain joins TRBV10-2 and TRBJ1-1; maybe TRBD1 (6 bases). The CDR3 loop spans 15 amino acids. V lost 7 bases to trimming and J lost 5 bases, with 20 bases between them. Germline V CDR1 and CDR2: WSHSY, SAAADI.

This clone was seen once. The chain joins TRBV6-5 to TRBJ2-7, with 7 bases that match TRBD2. Germline V lookup: CDR1 MNHEY, CDR2 SVGAGI. V lost 2 bases and J lost 3; bases outside the gene matches: 1. CDR3 size: 13 residues. Here the CDR3 DNA reads TGTGCCAGCAGTTACGGGACTATCTACGAGCAGTACTTC. It yields the protein CASSYGTIYEQYF.

The chain joins TRBV6-5 to TRBJ2-7, with D perhaps given as TRBD1 or TRBD2 (5 bases each). CDR1 and CDR2 from the germline V gene are MNHEY and SVGAGI. V lost 2 bases, J lost 4 bases, and 15 bases lay in between. CDR3 length: 15 residues. Here the CDR3 reads CASSYRDGGTYEQYF. The CDR3 bases are TGTGCCAGCAGTTACCGGGACGGAGGAACTTACGAGCAGTACTTC.

The V gene is TRBV27, the J gene TRBJ1-2; unclear D gene. The germline V gene encodes CDR1 MNHEY and CDR2 SMNVEV (reference sequence). Deletions cut 2 bases from V and 8 bases from J, with 15 bases between. CDR3 length: 14 amino acids. CDR3: CASSLNWGAYGYTF. CDR3 bases: TGTGCCAGCAGTTTAAATTGGGGAGCTTACGGCTACACCTTC.

The rearrangement joins TRBV10-3 to TRBJ1-5; unclear D gene. V lost 0 bases to trimming and J lost 1 base, with 13 bases between them. The CDR3 runs 17 residues. CDR1 and CDR2 from the germline V gene are ENHRY and SYGVKD. The CDR3 loop is CAISESLGGMSNQPQHF. In DNA, the CDR3 is TGTGCCATCAGTGAGTCGCTGGGAGGCATGAGCAATCAGCCCCAGCATTTT.

The V and J genes are TRBV13 and TRBJ2-2; no firm D call. Trimming left V 4 bases short and J 0 bases short, with 6 bases between. CDR3 length: 14 amino acids. Germline values: CDR1 PRHDT, CDR2 FYEKMQ (reference sequence). The CDR3 protein is CASSSFANTGELFF. In nucleotides, the CDR3 is TGTGCCAGCAGCTCGTTCGCGAACACCGGGGAGCTGTTTTTT.

This clone has a handful of counts. The chain joins TRBV4-2 to TRBJ2-7; D gene ambiguous. Germline CDR1 reads LGHNA; CDR2 reads YNFKEQ. This CDR3 region has 11 residues. With 3 bases removed from V and 2 bases from J, the gap between germline ends came to 2 bases. The CDR3 DNA reads TGTGCCAGCAGCCACACCTACGAGCAGTACTTC. Translation gives CASSHTYEQYF.

This chain joins TRBV6-5 and TRBJ2-7; perhaps TRBD1 as D (6 bases). The CDR3 contains 13 residues. Germline values: CDR1 MNHEY, CDR2 SVGAGI. V lost 5 bases, J lost 2 bases, and 10 bases lay in between. The CDR3 sequence is CASSNTGPYEQYF. The CDR3 DNA reads as TGTGCCAGCAGTAATACAGGGCCCTACGAGCAGTACTTC.

The chain uses TRBV5-1 and TRBJ1-1; D remains ambiguous. Per the germline V gene, CDR1 is SGHRS and CDR2 is YFSETQ. CDR3 length: 15 amino acids. Trimming removed 0 bases from V and 1 base from J, with 10 bases in between. CDR3 amino acids: CASSLGTYGNTEAFF. The CDR3 DNA reads as TGCGCCAGCAGCTTGGGTACGTACGGGAACACTGAAGCTTTCTTT.

This clone was seen a handful of times. The chain links TRBV27 to TRBJ1-5, with TRBD1 as a possible D gene (6 bases). The CDR3 covers 17 residues. V dropped 4 bases and J dropped 3 bases, with 19 bases sitting between them. Germline V gives CDR1 MNHEY, CDR2 SMNVEV (reference sequence). The chain's CDR3 is CASSSLVGGQDNQPQHF. The CDR3 DNA is TGTGCCAGCAGTTCCCTCGTCGGGGGGCAAGACAATCAGCCCCAGCATTTT.

The V and J genes are TRBV29-1 and TRBJ2-1, with 8 bases aligning to TRBD1. V was pared by 6 bases and J by 6 bases, with 13 bases of the junction left unmatched. CDR1 SQVTM and CDR2 ANQGSEA come from the germline V gene. The CDR3 contains 15 residues. The CDR3: CSVPEQGETSNEQFF. DNA for the CDR3: TGCAGCGTCCCCGAACAGGGGGAAACCTCCAATGAGCAGTTCTTC.

The chain links TRBV27 to TRBJ2-1; 7 bases line up with TRBD1. The V segment lost 6 bases and the J segment 0 bases; nucleotides outside the gene matches: 8. Germline CDR1 and CDR2: MNHEY and SMNVEV (reference sequence). The CDR3 is 16 amino acids. Written as DNA, the CDR3 is TGTGCCAGCAGCAGACTTGGGACAGCCTCCTACAATGAGCAGTTCTTC. This gives the protein CASSRLGTASYNEQFF.

The table lists this clone with a count of one. The rearrangement uses TRBV27 and TRBJ2-2; TRBD2 agrees at 7 bases. Germline V CDR1 and CDR2: MNHEY, SMNVEV (reference sequence). Trimming cost V 2 bases and J 7 bases; bases outside gene matches: 7. This CDR3 spans 15 amino acids. CDR3 sequence (DNA): TGTGCCAGCAGTTTAAGCGGGATTTCGAACGGGGAGCTGTTTTTT. Its protein product is CASSLSGISNGELFF.

The genes are TRBV2 and TRBJ2-6; D is unclear. Per the germline V gene, CDR1 is SNHLY and CDR2 is FYNNEI. The length of the CDR3 is 16 residues. V gave up 1 base and J gave up 0 bases, with 7 bases separating them. The CDR3 loop reads CASSEGIISGANVLTF. CDR3 in DNA: TGTGCCAGCAGTGAAGGCATAATCTCTGGGGCCAACGTCCTGACTTTC.

The genes are TRBV18 and TRBJ2-7, with 14 positions matching TRBD2. This CDR3 contains 17 residues. Trimming removed 3 bases from V and 6 bases from J; junction bases left unmatched: 10. The V gene's germline CDR1 is KGHSH and CDR2 LQKENI. CDR3 sequence: CASSPSPGLAGESEQYF. CDR3 bases: TGTGCCAGCTCACCCTCGCCGGGACTAGCGGGAGAGTCCGAGCAGTACTTC.

This rearrangement joins TRBV11-3 to TRBJ1-5; D remains unclear. The germline CDR1 and CDR2 sequences are SGHNT and YENEEA. The CDR3 length is 13 residues. V was cut by 2 bases and J by 3 bases, with 5 bases left in between. The CDR3 DNA sequence: TGTGCCAGCAGCTTATTTCACAATCAGCCCCAGCATTTT. Translating it yields CASSLFHNQPQHF.

This clone was seen a single time. J is TRBJ2-2 and V is TRBV6-6; no firm D call. Germline CDR1 reads MNHNY; CDR2 reads SVGAGI (reference sequence). The germline V and J ends were trimmed by 8 bases and 7 bases, with 17 bases remaining between them. The CDR3 consists of 14 residues. The CDR3 here is CASRVSSAGGELFF. CDR3 bases: TGTGCCAGCCGGGTGTCTTCCGCTGGCGGGGAGCTGTTTTTT.

This clone appeared a few times. V gene TRBV7-9 combines with J gene TRBJ2-5; D is unclear. The CDR3 spans 14 residues. The V end lost 4 bases, the J end lost 4 bases, and 13 bases lay between the germline ends. Germline V gene sequence: CDR1 SEHNR, CDR2 FQNEAQ (reference sequence). CDR3 amino acids: CASSWSFGSETQYF. For the CDR3, the DNA is TGTGCCAGCAGCTGGAGTTTTGGGTCAGAGACCCAGTACTTC.

This clone appeared a single time. The chain has TRBV19 and TRBJ1-2; D is perhaps TRBD1 (6 bases). Trimming pared 8 bases from V and 2 bases from J, leaving 15 bases between. CDR1 and CDR2 from the germline V gene are LNHDA and SQIVND (reference sequence). This CDR3 has 14 residues. CDR3 loop: CASSQGRLNYGYTF. Here the CDR3 DNA reads TGTGCCAGTTCACAGGGTCGTTTGAACTATGGCTACACCTTC.

The gene calls are TRBV27 and TRBJ1-2, with D possibly being TRBD1 (5 bases). Per the germline V gene, CDR1 is MNHEY and CDR2 is SMNVEV (reference sequence). Trimming cost V 7 bases and J 5 bases, with 14 bases left between them. The CDR3 totals 13 residues. CDR3 nucleotides: TGTGCCAGCAAAGTTCCAGGGTCGTATGGCTACACCTTC. This gives the protein CASKVPGSYGYTF.